This is a list of T cell receptor beta chains from one sample in a study of lymphopenia after photon versus proton radiotherapy. TCRdb keeps only in-frame clones here, not all; method: immunoSEQ multiplex PCR. Of some 15,000 clones listed, roughly nine tenths were seen once; the top ten hold 50% to 60%. The specimen comprised peripheral blood, sampled from a patient treated with proton-based radiotherapy. These receptors all come from a woman aged 55-70 years with cholangiocarcinoma. Some clones in this sample may be carry-over from other donors' samples. Both conserved end residues are part of each CDR3. The D gene is left open where the match is weak. Clone size appears in some rows only: once, few, many, or a class for an expanded clone.

abundance: NA; d_gene: NA; j_gene: TRBJ2-5; v_gene: TRBV4-1; CDR3aa: CASSQDRLRQETQYF; CDR3nt: TGCGCCAGCAGCCAAGATAGGCTCAGGCAAGAGACCCAGTACTTC
abundance: NA; d_gene: NA; j_gene: TRBJ1-3; v_gene: TRBV15; CDR3aa: CATSRDPGNGNTIYF; CDR3nt: TGTGCCACCAGCAGAGATCCGGGGAATGGAAACACCATATATTTT
abundance: NA; d_gene: NA; j_gene: TRBJ2-7; v_gene: TRBV7-2; CDR3aa: CASSSVSSVDEQYF; CDR3nt: TGTGCCAGCAGCTCCGTTAGCTCAGTGGACGAGCAGTACTTC
abundance: NA; d_gene: TRBD1; j_gene: TRBJ2-2; v_gene: TRBV4-1; CDR3aa: CASSPRTGSTNTGELFF; CDR3nt: TGCGCCAGCAGCCCCCGGACAGGCAGCACGAACACCGGGGAGCTGTTTTTT
abundance: NA; d_gene: NA; j_gene: TRBJ2-5; v_gene: TRBV7-2; CDR3aa: CASSFSRGETQYF; CDR3nt: TGTGCCAGCAGCTTTTCTAGGGGCGAAACCCAGTACTTC
abundance: NA; d_gene: TRBD1; j_gene: TRBJ1-5; v_gene: TRBV6-1; CDR3aa: CASRDRGVQPQHF; CDR3nt: TGTGCCAGCAGAGACAGGGGTGTTCAGCCCCAGCATTTT
abundance: NA; d_gene: NA; j_gene: TRBJ1-6; v_gene: TRBV7-8; CDR3aa: CASSYRVKNSPLHF; CDR3nt: TGTGCCAGCAGCTATAGGGTGAAAAATTCACCCCTCCACTTT
abundance: NA; d_gene: NA; j_gene: TRBJ2-1; v_gene: TRBV19; CDR3aa: CASTWGGENEQFF; CDR3nt: TGTGCCAGTACGTGGGGTGGCGAGAATGAGCAGTTCTTC
abundance: NA; d_gene: TRBD2; j_gene: TRBJ2-5; v_gene: TRBV13; CDR3aa: CASSSGASGVGETQYF; CDR3nt: TGTGCCAGCAGCTCTGGGGCTAGCGGGGTAGGAGAGACCCAGTACTTC
abundance: NA; d_gene: TRBD2; j_gene: TRBJ2-7; v_gene: TRBV18; CDR3aa: CASSPFPVRGSGEQYF; CDR3nt: TGTGCCAGCTCACCATTCCCGGTACGCGGGAGCGGCGAGCAGTACTTC
abundance: NA; d_gene: TRBD2; j_gene: TRBJ2-3; v_gene: TRBV7-2; CDR3aa: CASSLALGGYPSTDTQYF; CDR3nt: TGTGCCAGCAGCTTAGCGCTCGGGGGGTACCCCAGCACAGATACGCAGTATTTT
abundance: NA; d_gene: NA; j_gene: TRBJ1-3; v_gene: TRBV7-6; CDR3aa: CASSYRVPDSGNTIYF; CDR3nt: TGTGCCAGCAGCTACAGGGTCCCCGACTCTGGAAACACCATATATTTT
abundance: NA; d_gene: NA; j_gene: TRBJ2-7; v_gene: TRBV2; CDR3aa: CASGRHRGSF; CDR3nt: TGTGCCAGCGGGAGGCACAGGGGCTCCTTC
abundance: NA; d_gene: NA; j_gene: TRBJ1-2; v_gene: TRBV5-1; CDR3aa: CASSLLGDLANYGYTF; CDR3nt: TGCGCCAGCAGCCTTCTGGGGGACTTAGCTAACTATGGCTACACCTTC
abundance: NA; d_gene: NA; j_gene: TRBJ2-1; v_gene: TRBV5-4; CDR3aa: CASSLGLRGDNEQFF; CDR3nt: TGTGCCAGCAGCTTGGGTCTTCGTGGGGATAATGAGCAGTTCTTC
abundance: NA; d_gene: NA; j_gene: TRBJ2-6; v_gene: TRBV7-2; CDR3aa: CASSLVGTSGANVLTF; CDR3nt: TGTGCCAGCAGCTTAGTAGGAACCTCTGGGGCCAACGTCCTGACTTTC
abundance: once; d_gene: TRBD2; j_gene: TRBJ2-3; v_gene: TRBV18; CDR3aa: CASSPRTSGGDTQYF; CDR3nt: TGTGCCAGCTCACCCAGGACTAGCGGGGGTGATACGCAGTATTTT
abundance: NA; d_gene: TRBD1; j_gene: TRBJ1-1; v_gene: TRBV7-9; CDR3aa: CASSYQTGMNTEAFF; CDR3nt: TGTGCCAGCAGCTATCAGACAGGGATGAACACTGAAGCTTTCTTT
abundance: NA; d_gene: TRBD1; j_gene: TRBJ2-7; v_gene: TRBV5-6; CDR3aa: CASTVDRITYEQYF; CDR3nt: TGTGCCAGCACCGTGGACAGGATAACCTACGAGCAGTACTTC
abundance: NA; d_gene: NA; j_gene: TRBJ1-3; v_gene: TRBV19; CDR3aa: CASSMFSGNTIYF; CDR3nt: TGTGCCAGTAGTATGTTCTCTGGAAACACCATATATTTT
abundance: NA; d_gene: TRBD1; j_gene: TRBJ1-5; v_gene: TRBV30; CDR3aa: CAWSRSDRDNQPQHF; CDR3nt: TGTGCCTGGAGTCGTTCGGACAGGGACAATCAGCCCCAGCATTTT
abundance: NA; d_gene: NA; j_gene: TRBJ1-1; v_gene: TRBV30; CDR3aa: CAWTIMQGRMAFF; CDR3nt: TGTGCCTGGACCATAATGCAGGGGAGGATGGCTTTCTTT
abundance: NA; d_gene: TRBD2; j_gene: TRBJ2-5; v_gene: TRBV11-2; CDR3aa: CAGGTSAQETQYF; CDR3nt: TGTGCCGGCGGGACTAGCGCCCAAGAGACCCAGTACTTC
abundance: NA; d_gene: TRBD2; j_gene: TRBJ2-5; v_gene: TRBV11-3; CDR3aa: CASSRGTSGLNQETQYF; CDR3nt: TGTGCCAGCAGCCGCGGGACTAGCGGTCTCAACCAAGAGACCCAGTACTTC
abundance: NA; d_gene: TRBD1; j_gene: TRBJ2-7; v_gene: TRBV29-1; CDR3aa: CSVGQGRYEQYF; CDR3nt: TGCAGCGTCGGACAGGGGCGCTACGAGCAGTACTTC
abundance: NA; d_gene: NA; j_gene: TRBJ1-2; v_gene: TRBV30; CDR3aa: CAWSVMNPSHYGYTF; CDR3nt: TGTGCCTGGAGTGTAATGAACCCCTCCCACTATGGCTACACCTTC
abundance: NA; d_gene: TRBD1; j_gene: TRBJ1-5; v_gene: TRBV7-8; CDR3aa: CASSGTGASNQPQHF; CDR3nt: TGTGCCAGCAGCGGTACAGGGGCTAGCAATCAGCCCCAGCATTTT
abundance: NA; d_gene: NA; j_gene: TRBJ2-1; v_gene: TRBV11-2; CDR3aa: CASSTYKKDLYNEQFF; CDR3nt: TGTGCCAGCAGCACATATAAAAAGGACCTGTACAATGAGCAGTTCTTC
abundance: NA; d_gene: NA; j_gene: TRBJ2-3; v_gene: TRBV7-3; CDR3aa: CASSPRGQSTDTQYF; CDR3nt: TGTGCCAGCAGCCCAAGGGGACAAAGCACAGATACGCAGTATTTT
abundance: NA; d_gene: NA; j_gene: TRBJ1-5; v_gene: TRBV7-8; CDR3aa: CASSWSGTVYQPQHF; CDR3nt: TGTGCCAGCAGCTGGTCCGGGACTGTATATCAGCCCCAGCATTTT
abundance: NA; d_gene: NA; j_gene: TRBJ2-1; v_gene: TRBV18; CDR3aa: CASSPGLPNNEQFF; CDR3nt: TGTGCCAGCTCACCAGGACTACCTAACAATGAGCAGTTCTTC
abundance: NA; d_gene: NA; j_gene: TRBJ2-1; v_gene: TRBV29-1; CDR3aa: CSVPPYLGGEQFF; CDR3nt: TGCAGCGTCCCCCCCTACCTCGGTGGTGAGCAGTTCTTC